A single sample is the source of the 27 T cell receptor beta chains below, sequenced in a study of CD8 T cells in Susac syndrome. Reverse transcription of about 0.5 to 1 ug RNA used random hexamers. TCRdb re-derived calls from the immunoSEQ multiplex PCR reads in MiXCR, one entry per CDR3 protein. In the table there are about 210,000 distinct CDR3 sequences, nearly 97% of which are singletons. Specimen: CD4+ T cells from PBMCs. The receptors come from a human donor with multiple sclerosis.

This clonotype was seen a handful of times. The rearrangement joins TRBV3-1 to TRBJ2-7; TRBD2 aligns across 9 bases. Germline CDR1 is LGHDT and CDR2 is YNNKEL (reference sequence). V trimming: 1 base; J trimming: 0 bases; junction bases outside the gene matches: 4. CDR3 length equals 16 residues. The CDR3 DNA sequence: TGTGCCAGCAGCCAAGCCGCGGGAGGGGGCTCCTACGAGCAGTACTTC. Translating gives CASSQAAGGGSYEQYF.

This clonotype was found a few times. The chain uses TRBV9 and TRBJ2-1; no clear D. This CDR3 is 13 amino acids long. Germline CDR1 is SGDLS and CDR2 is YYNGEE. V gave up 2 bases and J gave up 5 bases, with 8 bases separating them. DNA of the CDR3: TGTGCCAGCAGCGTGGGTCCAAACAATGAGCAGTTCTTC. This codes for CASSVGPNNEQFF.

The chain uses TRBV14 and TRBJ2-7; 8 nucleotides align to TRBD1. The CDR3 covers 17 residues. The V segment lost 3 bases and the J segment 0 bases; nucleotides outside the gene matches: 10. Looked up from germline, CDR1 is SGHDN and CDR2 is FVKESK. The CDR3 sequence: CASSQGGQGWSSYEQYF. The CDR3 region has the DNA TGTGCCAGCAGCCAGGGAGGACAGGGATGGAGCTCCTACGAGCAGTACTTC.

The gene calls are TRBV2 and TRBJ1-2; the D is unclear. V was clipped by 2 bases and J by 4 bases, with 8 bases between them. Germline-derived CDR1 and CDR2 are SNHLY and FYNNEI. The CDR3 is made up of 13 amino acids. CDR3 sequence reads: CASSERSAYGYTF. CDR3 in DNA: TGTGCCAGCAGTGAACGCAGCGCCTATGGCTACACCTTC.

The V gene is TRBV12-5, the J gene TRBJ2-7; 9 bases align to TRBD1. Germline CDR1 reads LGHNT; CDR2 reads FRNRAP. J was trimmed by 4 bases and V by 5 bases; bases with no gene match: 9. There are 15 residues in the CDR3. This CDR3 is CASGRTRDRAYEQYF. The CDR3 DNA sequence: TGTGCTAGTGGTAGGACCCGGGACAGGGCGTACGAGCAGTACTTC.

The V and J genes are TRBV9 and TRBJ2-6, with 7 bases aligning to TRBD1. Per the germline V gene, CDR1 is SGDLS and CDR2 is YYNGEE. Trimming cost V 4 bases and J 3 bases; bases outside gene matches: 13. This CDR3 comprises 18 residues. The CDR3 DNA is TGTGCCAGCAGCCTTTTTAAACCGACAGGGAGTGGGGCCAACGTCCTGACTTTC. It specifies CASSLFKPTGSGANVLTF. Based on the CDR3 plus reference TRBV9 and TRBJ2-6, the full variable domain is DSGVTQTPKHLITATGQRVTLRCSPRSGDLSVYWYQQSLDQGLQFLIQYYNGEERAKGNILERFSAQQFPDLHSELNLSSLELGDSALYFCASSLFKPTGSGANVLTFGAGSRLTVL.

V gene TRBV7-2 combines with J gene TRBJ2-7; D unresolved. Germline V CDR1 and CDR2: SGHTA, FQGNSA. Trimming removed 2 bases from V and 4 bases from J, with 12 bases in between. This CDR3 contains 14 residues. The CDR3, as DNA: TGTGCCAGCAGCTTAAGTTACCCCGCATACGAGCAGTACTTC. The encoded protein is CASSLSYPAYEQYF. Supplemented by reference TRBV7-2 and TRBJ2-7, the full variable domain reads GAGVSQSPSNKVTEKGKDVELRCDPISGHTALYWYRQSLGQGLEFLIYFQGNSAPDKSGLPSDRFSAERTGGSVSTLTIQRTQQEDSAVYLCASSLSYPAYEQYFGPGTRLTVT.

The chain joins TRBV20-1 to TRBJ1-1; the D is unclear. The CDR3 length is 11 residues. The germline V gene encodes CDR1 DFQATT and CDR2 SNEGSKA (reference sequence). Between the trimmed V and J ends, which lost 6 bases and 4 bases, there was a span of 9 bases. Here the CDR3 DNA reads TGCAGTGCCGGGCAAGGCACTGAAGCTTTCTTT. Translation gives CSAGQGTEAFF.

The rearrangement uses TRBV12-3 or TRBV12-4 and TRBJ1-5; 7 bases align to TRBD1. V dropped 3 bases and J dropped 1; count of bases not matched to a gene: 6. The CDR3 is 16 residues long. The CDR3 nucleotides are TGTGCCAGCAGTTTTATCAAGGGGGCGAGCAATCAGCCCCAGCATTTT. Its protein is CASSFIKGASNQPQHF.

This clonotype was recorded only once. The chain employs TRBV24-1 and TRBJ2-1; D gene ambiguous. The CDR3 is made up of 14 amino acids. The ends were cut back, 5 bases at V and 7 bases at J, with 14 bases in the middle. Germline CDR1 reads KGHDR; CDR2 reads SFDVKD. CDR3 DNA: TGTGCCACCAGTGCCAATTCCCCGGTAAATGAGCAGTTCTTC. Protein sequence: CATSANSPVNEQFF.

This rearrangement joins TRBV29-1 to TRBJ2-7; D not resolved. This CDR3 is 14 amino acids long. The germline V gene encodes CDR1 SQVTM and CDR2 ANQGSEA. The V gene lost 5 bases and the J gene lost 0 bases, with 14 bases spanning the gap. CDR3 protein: CSVSGWALSYEQYF. The DNA of the CDR3 is TGCAGCGTTAGTGGATGGGCGCTCTCCTACGAGCAGTACTTC.

This chain links TRBV3-1 with TRBJ1-2; 7 bases agree with TRBD1. The germline gives CDR1 LGHDT, CDR2 YNNKEL (reference sequence). This CDR3 is built from 13 residues. V dropped 3 bases and J dropped 4; count of bases not matched to a gene: 2. The CDR3 sequence: CASSQTGSYGYTF. The DNA for the CDR3 is TGTGCCAGCAGCCAGACAGGGAGCTATGGCTACACCTTC.

The V and J genes are TRBV7-2 and TRBJ1-5, with D unresolved. The CDR3 covers 16 residues. In germline, CDR1 is SGHTA, CDR2 FQGNSA. Trimming pared 0 bases from V and 6 bases from J, leaving 15 bases between. The CDR3 DNA reads as TGTGCCAGCAGCTTAGCGCTTGACTCCCCGAGTCAGCCCCAGCATTTT. Amino acid sequence: CASSLALDSPSQPQHF.

There are a few counts of this clonotype. The chain uses TRBV3-1 and TRBJ2-6; D not certain. Per the germline V gene, CDR1 is LGHDT and CDR2 is YNNKEL (reference sequence). The CDR3 is made up of 14 amino acids. V lost 9 bases to trimming and J lost 0 bases, with 9 bases between them. CDR3 loop: CASSYGSGANVLTF. The DNA of the CDR3 is TGTGCCAGTTCATACGGCTCTGGGGCCAACGTCCTGACTTTC.

The V call is TRBV5-6, the J call TRBJ1-1; a weak D match, TRBD1 (6 bases). The CDR3 extends over 14 amino acids. Trimming took off 3 bases at V and 5 bases at J, with 14 bases between the two ends. CDR1 and CDR2 from the germline V gene are SGHDT and YYEEEE. The DNA of the CDR3 is TGTGCCAGCAGCTATCAGGGGAGGCGTACTGAAGCTTTCTTT. It is translated as CASSYQGRRTEAFF.

This sequence joins TRBV29-1 and TRBJ2-1; tentatively, D is TRBD1 or TRBD2 (5 bases each). V was shortened by 2 bases and J by 11 bases, with 19 bases between the two germline ends. Germline CDR1 SQVTM, CDR2 ANQGSEA. This CDR3 contains 14 residues. The CDR3 loop is CSVEPGRIPFQQFF. As DNA, the CDR3 is TGCAGCGTTGAACCGGGACGGATTCCTTTTCAGCAGTTCTTC.

The CDR3 region is CASSEGAGGTDTQYF. CDR3 nucleotide sequence: TGTGCCAGCAGTGAGGGCGCTGGGGGGACAGATACGCAGTATTTT. The rearrangement links TRBV2 to TRBJ2-3; tentative D call: TRBD2 (6 bases). The CDR3 totals 15 residues. V shed 3 bases and J shed 3 bases, with 13 bases lying between them. Germline CDR1 SNHLY, CDR2 FYNNEI.

The CDR3 nucleotides are TGTGCCAGCAGTTTGTCCGGGGACTCAGTTCAAGATGAGCAGTTCTTC. It codes for CASSLSGDSVQDEQFF. The chain uses TRBV28 and TRBJ2-1; TRBD2 is a possible D gene (6 bases). Germline CDR1 reads MDHEN; CDR2 reads SYDVKM. V gave up 3 bases and J gave up 8 bases, with 20 bases separating them. This CDR3 is built from 16 residues.

The chain recombines TRBV7-2 with TRBJ2-3; TRBD1 aligns across 7 bases. Germline V gene data show CDR1 as SGHTA and CDR2 as FQGNSA. CDR3 length equals 16 residues. V shed 0 bases, J shed 5 bases, and the junction held 8 bases outside the gene matches. This chain's CDR3 is CASSLARGLVQDTQYF. Written as DNA, the CDR3 is TGTGCCAGCAGCTTAGCAAGGGGGCTAGTCCAAGATACGCAGTATTTT.

V is TRBV20-1 and J is TRBJ2-3; TRBD2 aligns across 11 bases. V shed 3 bases, J shed 0 bases, and the junction held 2 bases outside the gene matches. This CDR3 is 15 amino acids long. Germline V gene sequence: CDR1 DFQATT, CDR2 SNEGSKA (reference sequence). CDR3 sequence reads: CSARGLAVSTDTQYF. The DNA for the CDR3 is TGCAGTGCTAGGGGACTAGCGGTTAGCACAGATACGCAGTATTTT.

This chain connects TRBV30 to TRBJ2-2; D gene ambiguous. The V end was cut by 1 base, the J end by 7 bases, with 10 bases between. This CDR3 has 13 amino acids. Germline CDR1 GTSNPN, CDR2 SVGIG (reference sequence). The CDR3 DNA sequence: TGTGCCTGGAGTGCTGCAATCATCGGGGAGCTGTTTTTT. Translation gives CAWSAAIIGELFF.

The CDR3 is CASSSYDREGDTQYF. The DNA for the CDR3 is TGTGCCAGCTCATCATATGACAGGGAAGGGGATACGCAGTATTTT. This chain joins TRBV18 and TRBJ2-3, with 7 nucleotides matching TRBD1. In germline, CDR1 is KGHSH, CDR2 LQKENI. The CDR3 totals 15 residues. V trimming: 5 bases; J trimming: 6 bases; junction bases outside the gene matches: 11.

V gene TRBV24-1 combines with J gene TRBJ2-5; D possibly corresponds to TRBD1 (6 bases). The germline V and J ends were trimmed by 9 bases and 5 bases, with 15 bases remaining between them. The CDR3 extends over 13 amino acids. Germline CDR1 KGHDR, CDR2 SFDVKD. CDR3 DNA: TGTGCCACCCGCGCGGCAGGGGAGGAGACCCAGTACTTC. Amino acids: CATRAAGEETQYF.

The chain employs TRBV20-1 and TRBJ2-3; maybe TRBD2 (5 bases). This CDR3 is built from 15 residues. Germline V CDR1 and CDR2: DFQATT, SNEGSKA (reference sequence). V was shortened by 3 bases and J by 0 bases, with 13 bases between the two germline ends. CDR3 sequence: CSASGGSVSTDTQYF. CDR3 sequence (DNA): TGCAGTGCTAGCGGCGGGTCGGTGAGCACAGATACGCAGTATTTT.

This chain links TRBV29-1 with TRBJ1-1; the D is unclear. CDR3 length: 13 amino acids. Per the germline V gene, CDR1 is SQVTM and CDR2 is ANQGSEA. The V end lost 4 bases, the J end lost 4 bases, and 13 bases lay between the germline ends. CDR3 residues: CSVGSSSLTEAFF. In DNA form, the CDR3 reads TGCAGCGTTGGGAGTTCGTCTCTCACTGAAGCTTTCTTT.

This clonotype was detected once. V usage is TRBV5-1 and J usage is TRBJ1-1; D ambiguous. Trimming removed 4 bases at V and 1 base at J, with 11 bases between. Germline assignment: CDR1 SGHRS and CDR2 YFSETQ. This CDR3 contains 14 residues. Written as DNA, the CDR3 is TGCGCCAGCAGCGAACGGACGGGGAACACTGAAGCTTTCTTT. As protein: CASSERTGNTEAFF.

J is TRBJ1-2 and V is TRBV20-1; D unclear. This CDR3 has 14 amino acids. Germline V lookup: CDR1 DFQATT, CDR2 SNEGSKA (reference sequence). With 1 base removed from V and 3 bases from J, the gap between germline ends came to 12 bases. CDR3 nucleotide sequence: TGCAGTGCTAGAGGGCTCGGTGTCCACTATGGCTACACCTTC. Translation gives CSARGLGVHYGYTF.